This T cell receptor (beta chain) was captured in a study of T cell responses to AZD1222 COVID-19 vaccine. Germline loops: CDR1 MNHEY, CDR2 SVGAGI. The junction had 4 bases not matched to a gene; V was cut back by 6 bases and J by 0 bases. This CDR3 comprises 15 residues. This clone is a singleton in its sample. TCRdb's table, derived via immunoSEQ multiplex PCR, lists solely in-frame clones and lacks some. The sample holds 130,000 or so clones; more than 85% are singletons and the top ten take around 1.9%. The sequence came from an adult who received the AZD1222 COVID-19 vaccine. This chain links TRBV6-5 with TRBJ2-1, with 8 bases lining up with TRBD2. Material: peripheral blood, obtained 28 days after the second AZD1222 dose. The CDR3 protein is CASSSGTSSYNEQFF. The CDR3 DNA is TGTGCCAGCAGCTCCGGGACTAGCTCCTACAATGAGCAGTTCTTC.